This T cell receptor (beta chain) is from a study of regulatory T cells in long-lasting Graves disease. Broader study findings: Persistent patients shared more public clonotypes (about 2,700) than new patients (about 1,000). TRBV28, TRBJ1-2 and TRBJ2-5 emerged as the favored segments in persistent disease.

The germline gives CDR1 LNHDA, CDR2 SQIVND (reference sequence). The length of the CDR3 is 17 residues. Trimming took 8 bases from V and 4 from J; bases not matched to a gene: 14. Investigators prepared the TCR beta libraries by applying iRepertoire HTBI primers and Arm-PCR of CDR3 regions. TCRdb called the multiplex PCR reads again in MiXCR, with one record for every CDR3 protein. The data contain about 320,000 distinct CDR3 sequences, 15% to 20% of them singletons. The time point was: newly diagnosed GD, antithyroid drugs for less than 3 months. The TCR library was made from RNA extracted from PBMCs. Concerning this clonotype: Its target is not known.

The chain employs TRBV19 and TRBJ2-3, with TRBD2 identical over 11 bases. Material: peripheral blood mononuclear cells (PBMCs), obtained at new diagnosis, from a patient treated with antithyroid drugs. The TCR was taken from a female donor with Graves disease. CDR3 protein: CASPPSFSGRVADTQYF. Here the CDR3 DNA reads TGTGCCAGTCCTCCCTCTTTTAGCGGGAGGGTTGCAGATACGCAGTATTTT.